These 22 T cell receptor delta chains originate from one sample sequenced in a study of gamma-delta chains in newborns, infants, children. TCRdb repeated clone calling on the reads with CATT. The sample holds under 1,500 delta-chain clones, approximately 3% seen once. Sequenced sample: blood. The origin of the receptors is a child who was a newborn, infant or young child, either healthy, febrile or measles-vaccinated (not recorded which).

Regarding this clone: One base separates it from a far larger clone, so it is likely a read error. The genes are TRDV2 and TRDJ1, with 13 nucleotides matching TRDD3. This CDR3 contains 18 residues. Germline V gene lookup returns CDR1 GEAIGNYY and CDR2 EKD. The CDR3 DNA reads TGTGCCTGTGAGTCCCTCGGTACTGGGGGATACGTCACCGATAAACTCACCTTT. This sequence encodes CACESLGTGGYVTDKLTF.

About this clone itself: A clone one base away is much larger, so this may be a read error. Distinct nucleotide sequences in the sample also encode this CDR3. The CDR3 sequence is CALGEPRYVPSSLDKLIF. The CDR3 region has the DNA TGTGCTCTTGGGGAACCGAGGTACGTACCTTCTAGCCTAGATAAACTCATCTTT. V and J are TRDV1 and TRDJ1, with D possibly TRDD2 on 5 matching bases. The CDR3 totals 18 residues. V lost 1 base and J 5 bases, leaving 23 bases between the germline ends. Germline CDR1 TSWWSYY, CDR2 QGS.

Remarks on this clone: This probably arose from a read error, given a far larger clone one base away. The identical CDR3 is also encoded by other nucleotide sequences in the sample. This chain connects TRDV2 to TRDJ1; 7 bases agree with TRDD3. This CDR3 contains 15 residues. CDR1 and CDR2 (germline): GEAIGNYY, EKD. The CDR3 DNA follows: TGTGCCTGCGACACACTGGGGTCTTTGACCGATAAACTCATCTTT. Encoded protein: CACDTLGSLTDKLIF.

A note on this clone: A read error likely explains this, since a far larger clone differs by one base. The chain recombines TRDV2 with TRDJ3; D ambiguous. The CDR3 runs to 13 residues. CDR1 is GEAIGNYY, CDR2 EKD, per germline. The CDR3 is CACDTWDIRQMFF. The CDR3 nucleotides are TGTGCCTGTGACACCTGGGACATCCGACAGATGTTTTTC.

As to this clone: A much larger clone sits a single nucleotide away, making a read error possible. The rearrangement joins TRDV2 to TRDJ3; TRDD3 aligns across 10 bases. The CDR3 consists of 19 residues. Per the germline V gene, CDR1 is GEAIGNYY and CDR2 is EKD. With 0 bases clipped from V and 1 base from J, the junction kept 5 bases outside the gene matches. Here the CDR3 reads CACDTGGYGRSWDTRQMFF. CDR3 nucleotide sequence: TGTGCCTGTGACACCGGGGGATACGGGAGATCCTGGGACACCCGACAGATGTTTTTC.

Only a few counts were recorded for this clone. This sequence is one base from a far larger clone and is likely a read error. Other DNA sequences in the same sample also yield this CDR3. The chain couples TRDV2 to TRDJ2; the D is unclear. The CDR3 loop spans 15 amino acids. Germline V CDR1 and CDR2: GEAIGNYY, EKD. V was pared by 2 bases and J by 7 bases, with 16 bases between. Here the CDR3 reads CACDSAGTARAQLFF. CDR3 nucleotide sequence: TGTGCCTGTGACAGCGCCGGGACCGCCAGAGCACAACTCTTCTTT.

A note on this clone: TCRdb's entry gives the protein of a much larger clone, which mismatches this DNA's translation at residue 12, likely from a read error; the protein reported here is translated from the DNA. The J gene is TRDJ2, the V gene TRDV2; 10 positions match TRDD3. CDR1 and CDR2 from the germline V gene are GEAIGNYY and EKD. The CDR3 sequence is 17 residues long. The CDR3 DNA reads TGTGCCTGTGACACCGTTTGGGGGATACCATTGAAAGCACAACTCTTCTTT. It is translated as CACDTVWGIPLKAQLFF.

The table lists this clone with a few counts. This likely reflects a read error, since a far larger clone is one base away. The chain uses TRDV2 and TRDJ1, with a weak D call TRDD3 (6 bases). The V gene's germline CDR1 is GEAIGNYY and CDR2 EKD. This CDR3 is built from 19 residues. V was cut by 0 bases and J by 0 bases, with 22 bases left in between. The CDR3: CACDTVRSGVYPDTDKLIF. CDR3 in DNA: TGTGCCTGTGACACCGTAAGATCTGGGGTATACCCTGACACCGATAAACTCATCTTT.

Within the sample, this clone is medium-sized. This sample includes further DNA sequences coding for the same CDR3. This chain joins TRDV2 and TRDJ3, with 9 positions matching TRDD3. Germline V gene lookup returns CDR1 GEAIGNYY and CDR2 EKD. The V and J ends lost 0 bases and 0 bases, in that order; junction bases with no gene match: 5. This CDR3 contains 19 residues. CDR3 residues: CACDTWGISGSWDTRQMFF. CDR3 sequence (DNA): TGTGCCTGTGACACCTGGGGGATATCCGGCTCCTGGGACACCCGACAGATGTTTTTC.

In the case of this clone: One end of the junction does not line up with germline, which may come from a read error. The chain links TRDV2 to TRDJ1; 7 nucleotides match TRDD3. This CDR3 is 18 amino acids long. Germline CDR1 reads GEAIGNYY; CDR2 reads EKD. This chain's CDR3 is CAYDTLGADRSYTDKLIF. In nucleotides, the CDR3 is TGTGCCTATGACACTCTGGGGGCTGACCGATCGTACACCGATAAACTCATCTTT.

The V and J genes are TRDV2 and TRDJ3; TRDD3 matches at 8 bases. V was clipped by 2 bases and J by 2 bases; unmatched bases: 4. CDR3 length: 17 residues. CDR1 is GEAIGNYY, CDR2 EKD, per germline. CDR3 nucleotides: TGTGCCTGTGACAACGTGGGGGATCCCTGGGACACCCGACAGATGTTTTTC. Residues: CACDNVGDPWDTRQMFF.

A word on this clone: A far larger clone is a single base away, which makes a read error likely. At the DNA level, this CDR3 is encoded by other sequences in the same sample as well. The chain joins TRDV2 to TRDJ1; no firm D call. V was clipped by 2 bases and J by 0 bases, with 12 bases between them. CDR1 GEAIGNYY and CDR2 EKD come from the germline V gene. This CDR3 spans 15 amino acids. Here the CDR3 DNA reads TGTGCCTGTGACAATATTGGATCGTACACCGATAAACTCATCTTT. Protein sequence: CACDNIGSYTDKLIF.

To note about this clone: Since a far larger clone is one base different, this is likely a read error. Other DNA sequences in the same sample also yield this CDR3. The J gene is TRDJ2, the V gene TRDV2, with D hard to call. CDR3 length: 15 residues. Germline CDR1 and CDR2: GEAIGNYY and EKD. CDR3 region: CACDSAGTARAQLFF. CDR3 DNA: TGTGCTTGTGACAGCGCCGGGACCGCTAGAGCACAACTCTTCTTT.

This clone was counted a few times. The TCRdb protein, from a much larger clone, departs from this DNA's translation at residue 13, likely by read error; the protein shown derives from the DNA. The rearrangement links TRDV2 to TRDJ1; 13 bases map to TRDD3. Germline-derived CDR1 and CDR2 are GEAIGNYY and EKD. The length of the CDR3 is 16 residues. The CDR3 loop reads CACDTLGDTHTDRLIF. CDR3 nucleotide sequence: TGTGCCTGTGACACACTGGGGGATACGCACACCGATAGACTCATCTTT.

The chain links TRDV2 to TRDJ3; 12 bases agree with TRDD3. The ends lost 0 bases at V and 0 bases at J; junction bases unmatched: 5. This CDR3 is built from 20 residues. Germline CDR1 and CDR2: GEAIGNYY and EKD. The CDR3 sequence is CACDTVLGDTSSWDTRQMFF. The CDR3 DNA follows: TGTGCCTGTGACACCGTACTGGGGGATACCAGCTCCTGGGACACCCGACAGATGTTTTTC.

Turning to this clone: The likely explanation is a read error, given a far larger clone one base away. The gene calls are TRDV2 and TRDJ1; TRDD3 matches at 13 bases. Germline trimming cut 0 bases from V and 6 bases from J; bases unmatched to any gene: 12. The CDR3 covers 18 residues. Per the germline V gene, CDR1 is GEAIGNYY and CDR2 is EKD. For the CDR3, the DNA is TGTGCCTGTGACACCGTTACTGGGGGATACGCCCCAGAAAATAAACTCATCTTT. It encodes CACDTVTGGYAPENKLIF.

The chain has TRDV2 and TRDJ2, with TRDD3 matching over 7 bases. Germline loops: CDR1 GEAIGNYY, CDR2 EKD. This CDR3 region has 14 residues. After removal of 9 bases from V and 4 bases from J, the junction contained 10 bases not matched to a gene. CDR3 nucleotides: TGTGCCCGTGGCACCTGGGGGCCGACAGCACAACTCTTCTTT. It specifies CARGTWGPTAQLFF.

To note about this clone: With a much larger clone just one base away, this may be a read error. The gene calls are TRDV2 and TRDJ3; 8 nucleotides match TRDD3. In germline, CDR1 is GEAIGNYY, CDR2 EKD. The CDR3 is 18 residues long. As DNA, the CDR3 is TGTGCCTGTGACATACTGGGGGTTAGCTCCTGGGACGCCCGACAGATGTTTTTC. It is translated as CACDILGVSSWDARQMFF.

This clone is termed medium-sized. V and J are TRDV1 and TRDJ1; 13 nucleotides line up with TRDD3. The trim removed 0 bases at V and 4 bases at J, leaving 8 bases unmatched. CDR1 and CDR2 from the germline V gene are TSWWSYY and QGS. CDR3 length equals 18 residues. DNA for the CDR3: TGTGCTCTTGGGGAACTAACTGGGGGATACGCGTTGAGCGATAAACTCATCTTT. Protein sequence: CALGELTGGYALSDKLIF.

This clone appeared a few times. With only one base between it and a far larger clone, this is likely a read error. In the same sample, other DNA sequences code for this CDR3. Written as DNA, the CDR3 is TGTGCCTGTGACCCCGTTTGGGGGATACGCGATACAGCGCAACTCTTCTTT. Residues: CACDPVWGIRDTAQLFF. V and J are TRDV2 and TRDJ2; 11 nucleotides match TRDD3. Per germline, CDR1 GEAIGNYY and CDR2 EKD. CDR3 length: 17 amino acids.

Concerning this clone: This sequence is one base from a far larger clone and is likely a read error. CDR3 residues: CACDTVTGGIRTRDTRQMFF. In DNA form, the CDR3 reads TGTGCCTGTGACACCGTTACTGGGGGAATACGAACCCGGGACACCCGACAGATGTTTTTC. The rearrangement links TRDV2 to TRDJ3; TRDD3 agrees at 9 bases. This CDR3 spans 20 amino acids. The junction had 13 bases not matched to a gene; V was cut back by 0 bases and J by 5 bases. The germline CDR1 and CDR2 sequences are GEAIGNYY and EKD.

Comments on this clone: With only one base between it and a far larger clone, this is likely a read error. The chain joins TRDV2 to TRDJ1, with 8 nucleotides matching TRDD3. The CDR3 extends over 13 amino acids. J gave up 2 bases and V 5 bases, and 3 bases lay outside the gene matches. The germline V gene encodes CDR1 GEAIGNYY and CDR2 EKD. The CDR3 protein is CACGYWGTDKLIF. The CDR3 coding sequence is TGTGCCTGTGGGTACTGGGGGACCGATAAACTCATCTTT.